This TCR beta chain was recovered during a study of spatial heterogeneity in lung cancer. Study in general: Each unique TCR and UMI combination was seen more than ten times on average in raw reads.

Described time point: sample taken at primary tumor resection. A total of roughly 72 untreated early-stage non-small cell lung cancer patients served as donors. TCRs were sequenced from unsorted whole RNA of tumor, nontumor lung or PBMC. TCR cDNA molecules each carried a unique molecular identifier. A single record per CDR3 protein comes from TCRdb applying MiXCR to the 5' RACE reads. In the table there are 90,000 to 95,000 distinct CDR3 sequences, 9.5% to 15% of which are singletons. The length of the CDR3 is 17 residues. J was trimmed by 4 bases and V by 3 bases; bases with no gene match: 7. The source is a male donor with early-stage non-small cell lung cancer. The J gene is TRBJ2-1, the V gene TRBV12-3 or TRBV12-4; 12 bases are shared with TRBD2. The sample here was PBMCs, taken at surgery. CDR3 protein: CASSFRASGRDYNEQFF. The CDR3 nucleotides read TGTGCCAGCAGTTTTCGGGCTAGCGGGAGGGATTACAATGAGCAGTTCTTC.